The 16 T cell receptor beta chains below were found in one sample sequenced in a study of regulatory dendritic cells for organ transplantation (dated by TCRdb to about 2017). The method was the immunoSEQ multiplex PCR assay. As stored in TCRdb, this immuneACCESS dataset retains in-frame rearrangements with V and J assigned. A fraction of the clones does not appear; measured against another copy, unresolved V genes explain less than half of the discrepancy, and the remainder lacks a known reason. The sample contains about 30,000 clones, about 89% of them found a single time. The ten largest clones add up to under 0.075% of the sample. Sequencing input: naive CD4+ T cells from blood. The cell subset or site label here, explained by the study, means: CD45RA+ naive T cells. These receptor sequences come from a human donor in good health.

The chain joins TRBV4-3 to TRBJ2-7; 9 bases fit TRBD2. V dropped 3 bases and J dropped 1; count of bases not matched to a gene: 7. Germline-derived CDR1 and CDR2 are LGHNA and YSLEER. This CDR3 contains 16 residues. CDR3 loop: CASSHPPLAGSYEQYF. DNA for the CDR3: TGCGCCAGCAGCCACCCACCGCTAGCGGGATCCTACGAGCAGTACTTC.

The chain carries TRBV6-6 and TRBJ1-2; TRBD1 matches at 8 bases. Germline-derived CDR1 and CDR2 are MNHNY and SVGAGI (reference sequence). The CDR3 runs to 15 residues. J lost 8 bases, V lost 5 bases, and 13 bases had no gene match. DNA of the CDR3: TGTGCCAGCAGTAAACTTCTGGGACAGGATACCGGCTACACCTTC. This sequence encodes CASSKLLGQDTGYTF.

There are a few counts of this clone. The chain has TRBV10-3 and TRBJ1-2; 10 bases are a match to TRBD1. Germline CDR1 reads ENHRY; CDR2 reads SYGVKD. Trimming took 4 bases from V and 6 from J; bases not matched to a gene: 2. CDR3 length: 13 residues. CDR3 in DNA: TGTGCCATCAGTGGACAGGGGGCGGATGGCTACACCTTC. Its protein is CAISGQGADGYTF.

CDR3 loop: CASRPGLRNEKLFF. CDR3 nucleotides: TGTGCCAGTAGACCGGGACTGAGAAATGAAAAACTGTTTTTT. V and J are TRBV19 and TRBJ1-4; perhaps TRBD1 as D (5 bases). CDR1 and CDR2 from the germline V gene are LNHDA and SQIVND (reference sequence). V was shortened by 6 bases and J by 5 bases, with 13 bases between the two germline ends. CDR3 length: 14 residues.

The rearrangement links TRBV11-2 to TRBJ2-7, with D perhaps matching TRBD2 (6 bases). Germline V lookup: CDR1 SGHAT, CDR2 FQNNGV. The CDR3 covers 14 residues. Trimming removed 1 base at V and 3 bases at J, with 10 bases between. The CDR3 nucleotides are TGTGCCAGCAGCTTAGCGGGGGTACGCTACGAGCAGTACTTC. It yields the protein CASSLAGVRYEQYF.

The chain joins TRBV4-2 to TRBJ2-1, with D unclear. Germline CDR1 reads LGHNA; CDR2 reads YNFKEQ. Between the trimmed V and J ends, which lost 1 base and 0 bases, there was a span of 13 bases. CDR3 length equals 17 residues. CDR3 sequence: CASSQVGSLSSYNEQFF. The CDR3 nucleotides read TGTGCCAGCAGCCAAGTGGGCTCCCTTAGCTCCTACAATGAGCAGTTCTTC.

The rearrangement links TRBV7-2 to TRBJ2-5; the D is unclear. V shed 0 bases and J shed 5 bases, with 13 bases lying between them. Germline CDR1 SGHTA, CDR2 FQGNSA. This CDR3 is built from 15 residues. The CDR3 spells CASSLAPLVEETQYF. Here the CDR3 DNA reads TGTGCCAGCAGCTTAGCACCCCTAGTAGAGGAGACCCAGTACTTC. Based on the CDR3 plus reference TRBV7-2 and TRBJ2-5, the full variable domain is GAGVSQSPSNKVTEKGKDVELRCDPISGHTALYWYRQSLGQGLEFLIYFQGNSAPDKSGLPSDRFSAERTGGSVSTLTIQRTQQEDSAVYLCASSLAPLVEETQYFGPGTRLLVL.

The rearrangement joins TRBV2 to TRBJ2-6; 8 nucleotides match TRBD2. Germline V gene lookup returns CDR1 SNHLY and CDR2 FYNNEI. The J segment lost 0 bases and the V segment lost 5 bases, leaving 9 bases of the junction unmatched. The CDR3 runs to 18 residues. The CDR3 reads CASSFGRRGGSGANVLTF. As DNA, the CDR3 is TGTGCCAGCAGTTTCGGGAGACGGGGGGGCTCTGGGGCCAACGTCCTGACTTTC. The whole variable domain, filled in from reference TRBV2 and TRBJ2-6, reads EPEVTQTPSHQVTQMGQEVILRCVPISNHLYFYWYRQILGQKVEFLVSFYNNEISEKSEIFDDQFSVERPDGSNFTLKIRSTKLEDSAMYFCASSFGRRGGSGANVLTFGAGSRLTVL.

The CDR3: CASSPSRTSSGNTIYF. CDR3 DNA sequence: TGTGCCAGCAGCCCCTCCAGGACGAGCTCTGGAAACACCATATATTTT. The chain couples TRBV14 to TRBJ1-3; D ambiguous. V was clipped by 4 bases and J by 0 bases, with 13 bases between them. CDR3 length equals 16 residues. CDR1 and CDR2 (germline): SGHDN, FVKESK.

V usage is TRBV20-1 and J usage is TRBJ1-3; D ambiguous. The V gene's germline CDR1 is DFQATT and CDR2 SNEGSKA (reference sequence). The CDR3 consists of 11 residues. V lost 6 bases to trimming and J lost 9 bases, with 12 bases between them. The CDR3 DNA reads TGCAGTGCCCGCGGAGGGAGCACCATATATTTT. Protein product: CSARGGSTIYF.

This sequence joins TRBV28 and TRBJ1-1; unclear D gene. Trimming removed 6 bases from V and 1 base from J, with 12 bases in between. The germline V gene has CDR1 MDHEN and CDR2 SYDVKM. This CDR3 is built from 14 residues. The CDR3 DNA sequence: TGTGCCAGCAGGCTCGGAGGGCGGAACACTGAAGCTTTCTTT. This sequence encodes CASRLGGRNTEAFF.

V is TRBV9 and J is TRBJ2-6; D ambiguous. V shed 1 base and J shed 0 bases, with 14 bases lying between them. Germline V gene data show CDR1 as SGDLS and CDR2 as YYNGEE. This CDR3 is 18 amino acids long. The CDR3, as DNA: TGTGCCAGCAGCGTACATCGGCCCGGATTCTCTGGGGCCAACGTCCTGACTTTC. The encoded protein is CASSVHRPGFSGANVLTF.

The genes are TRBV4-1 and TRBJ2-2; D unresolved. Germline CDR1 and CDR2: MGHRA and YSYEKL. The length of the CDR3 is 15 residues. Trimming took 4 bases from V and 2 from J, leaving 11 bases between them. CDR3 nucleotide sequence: TGCGCCAGCAGCCGGACGGAGATAAACACCGGGGAGCTGTTTTTT. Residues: CASSRTEINTGELFF.

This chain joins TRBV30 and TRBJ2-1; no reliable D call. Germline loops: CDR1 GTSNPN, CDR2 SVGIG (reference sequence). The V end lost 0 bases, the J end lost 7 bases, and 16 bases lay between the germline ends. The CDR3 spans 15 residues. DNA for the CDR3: TGTGCCTGGAGTGTTTTAGACCTAACCCTGAATGAGCAGTTCTTC. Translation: CAWSVLDLTLNEQFF.

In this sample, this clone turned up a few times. The chain's CDR3 is CASSQGARDTEAFF. CDR3 DNA: TGTGCCAGCAGCCAGGGGGCTAGGGACACTGAAGCTTTCTTT. The rearrangement links TRBV7-2 to TRBJ1-1; TRBD1 matches 8 bases. CDR1 and CDR2 (germline): SGHTA, FQGNSA. Losses at the gene ends were 5 bases for V and 3 bases for J; bases not matched to a gene: 5. The CDR3 consists of 14 residues.

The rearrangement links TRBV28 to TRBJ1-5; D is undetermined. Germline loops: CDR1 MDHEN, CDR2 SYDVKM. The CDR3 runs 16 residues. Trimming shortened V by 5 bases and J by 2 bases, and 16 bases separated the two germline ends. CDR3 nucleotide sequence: TGTGCCAGCAGTACAACCCCGCAGTCTGGCAATCAGCCCCAGCATTTT. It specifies CASSTTPQSGNQPQHF.